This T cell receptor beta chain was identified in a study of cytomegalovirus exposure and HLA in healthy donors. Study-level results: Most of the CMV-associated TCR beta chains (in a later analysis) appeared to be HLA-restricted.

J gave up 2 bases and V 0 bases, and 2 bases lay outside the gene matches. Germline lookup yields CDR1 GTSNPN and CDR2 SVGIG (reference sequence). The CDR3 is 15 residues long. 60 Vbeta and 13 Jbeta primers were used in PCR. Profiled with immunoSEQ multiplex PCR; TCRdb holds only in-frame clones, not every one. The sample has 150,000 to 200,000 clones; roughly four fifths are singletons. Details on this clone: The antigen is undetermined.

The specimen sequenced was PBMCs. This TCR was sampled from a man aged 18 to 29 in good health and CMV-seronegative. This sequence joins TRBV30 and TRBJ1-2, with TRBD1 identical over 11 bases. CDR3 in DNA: TGTGCCTGGAGTGTAAGGACAGGGGGCAACTATGGCTACACCTTC. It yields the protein CAWSVRTGGNYGYTF.